This TCR beta chain was identified in a study of CD4+ T cells in melanoma. Study results and caveats: In melanoma, neoantigen-specific CD4+ T cells reportedly differed in differentiation state. CD8+ T cell, macrophage and B cell function reportedly correlated with neoantigen-specific CD4+ T cells.

Using immunoSEQ multiplex PCR, the repertoire was profiled, and TCRdb retains in-frame clones only, with some absent. The repertoire includes about 140,000 clones, around 90% of them detected once, and over 1.5% sits in the top ten. Notes on this clone: Antigen: not known.

The clonotype comes from a human donor with melanoma.

In DNA, the CDR3 is TGTGCCAGTAGTATACAGGGGGCGGATGAAAAACTGTTTTTT. This encodes CASSIQGADEKLFF. V is TRBV19 and J is TRBJ1-4, with 8 positions matching TRBD1. The CDR3 contains 14 residues. With V trimmed by 2 bases and J by 6 bases, 2 bases remained unmatched. CDR1 LNHDA and CDR2 SQIVND come from the germline V gene (reference sequence).